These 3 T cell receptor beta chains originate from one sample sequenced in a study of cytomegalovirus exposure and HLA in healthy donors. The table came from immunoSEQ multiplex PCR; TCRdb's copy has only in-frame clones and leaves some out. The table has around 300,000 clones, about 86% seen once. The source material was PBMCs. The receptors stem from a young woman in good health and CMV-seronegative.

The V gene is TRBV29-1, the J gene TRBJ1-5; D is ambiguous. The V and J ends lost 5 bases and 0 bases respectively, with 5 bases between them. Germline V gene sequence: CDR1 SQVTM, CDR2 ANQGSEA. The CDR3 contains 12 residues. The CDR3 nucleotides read TGCAGCGTTATTCATAGCAATCAGCCCCAGCATTTT. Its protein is CSVIHSNQPQHF.

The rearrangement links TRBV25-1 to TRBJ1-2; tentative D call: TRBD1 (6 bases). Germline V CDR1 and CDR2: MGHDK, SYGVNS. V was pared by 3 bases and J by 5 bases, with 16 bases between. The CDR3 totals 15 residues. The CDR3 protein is CASSERGGAWYGYTF. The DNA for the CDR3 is TGTGCCAGCAGTGAGCGCGGGGGGGCTTGGTATGGCTACACCTTC.

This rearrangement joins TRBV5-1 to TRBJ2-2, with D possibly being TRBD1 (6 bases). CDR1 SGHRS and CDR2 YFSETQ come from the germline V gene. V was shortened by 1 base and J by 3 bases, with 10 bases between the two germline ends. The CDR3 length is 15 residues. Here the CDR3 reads CASSLKDRYTGELFF. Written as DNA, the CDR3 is TGCGCCAGCAGCTTGAAGGACAGATACACCGGGGAGCTGTTTTTT.